This T cell receptor (beta chain) was identified during a study of early T cells in non-severe SARS-CoV-2 infection. Study information: The sequenced material was bulk RNA from unsorted whole blood, and its chains were unpaired. Study-level findings and limits: A preference for anti-spike CD8 responses marked VDJdb matching, which missed private and CD4 specificities.

This clonotype was detected only a few times. Its antigen is unknown. A read error may produce the germline difference seen at one junction end. This CDR3 contains 16 residues. CDR1 is SGDLS and CDR2 is YYNGEE in the germline V gene. Individual cDNA molecules were tagged with unique molecular identifiers. MiXCR was run by TCRdb on the 5' RACE reads, yielding one entry per CDR3 protein. The table has fewer than 85,000 distinct CDR3 sequences, approximately 12% seen once. The clonotype originates from an adult who was a healthcare worker with PCR-confirmed SARS-CoV-2 infection or an uninfected control (not recorded which). The sample was whole blood. The rearrangement joins TRBV9 to TRBJ2-1; TRBD2 matches 7 bases. CDR3 loop: CAGSVVSAGPKNEQFF. CDR3 in DNA: TGTGCCGGCAGCGTAGTATCAGCGGGGCCGAAGAATGAGCAGTTCTTC.